One sample yielded the 8 T cell receptor beta chains listed below, sequenced in a study of OX40 agonist ivuxolimab in advanced cancers. Repertoires were generated with immunoSEQ multiplex PCR, while TCRdb's copy carries only in-frame clones and drops some. The sample shows around 53,000 clones, approximately 84% of them seen only once. The material was CD4+ or CD8+ T cells sorted from blood, obtained in a trial of the OX40 agonist ivuxolimab. These receptors all come from an adult with an advanced solid tumor such as melanoma, head and neck, liver or kidney cancer.

The chain couples TRBV6-6 to TRBJ2-7; D gene uncertain. Deletions cut 6 bases from V and 4 bases from J, with 22 bases between. The CDR3 consists of 16 residues. Germline assignment: CDR1 MNHNY and CDR2 SVGAGI (reference sequence). CDR3 coding DNA: TGTGCCAGCAGCTCCCGGGTACGATTTGATGGGTACGAGCAGTACTTC. It codes for CASSSRVRFDGYEQYF.

The rearrangement joins TRBV5-1 to TRBJ1-6; D remains unclear. The CDR3 length is 14 residues. The ends were cut back, 0 bases at V and 6 bases at J, with 7 bases in the middle. Germline CDR1 and CDR2: SGHRS and YFSETQ. The CDR3 loop is CASSLGQLNSPLHF. The DNA for the CDR3 is TGCGCCAGCAGCTTGGGACAACTTAATTCACCCCTCCACTTT.

The chain carries TRBV29-1 and TRBJ1-3; 8 bases are a match to TRBD1. J was trimmed by 3 bases and V by 6 bases; bases with no gene match: 4. The CDR3 is 13 amino acids. Germline V gives CDR1 SQVTM, CDR2 ANQGSEA. This CDR3 reads CSVSDRVGNTIYF. The CDR3 region has the DNA TGCAGCGTCTCGGACAGGGTTGGAAACACCATATATTTT.

The chain recombines TRBV11-3 with TRBJ2-2; 9 bases line up with TRBD1. The ends lost 1 base at V and 5 bases at J; junction bases unmatched: 8. Germline lookup yields CDR1 SGHNT and CDR2 YENEEA. This CDR3 region has 17 residues. CDR3 amino acids: CASSLGLSGTGTGELFF. The DNA of the CDR3 is TGTGCCAGCAGCTTAGGTCTTTCGGGGACAGGGACCGGGGAGCTGTTTTTT.

This clone was seen once. The junction shows a germline mismatch at one end, possibly a read error. Other nucleotide sequences in the sample specify the same CDR3. The chain links TRBV2 to TRBJ2-6; D is unresolved. Per germline, CDR1 SNHLY and CDR2 FYNNEI. The CDR3 extends over 17 amino acids. CDR3 protein: CASSDLGLGSGANVLTF. CDR3 nucleotide sequence: TGCGCCAGCAGTGATTTGGGGTTAGGTTCCGGGGCCAACGTCCTGACTTTC.

CDR3 sequence reads: CASSPTDSGANVLTF. CDR3 nucleotides: TGTGCCAGCAGTCCGACGGACTCTGGGGCCAACGTCCTGACTTTC. This sequence joins TRBV7-2 and TRBJ2-6; D call uncertain. The V gene's germline CDR1 is SGHTA and CDR2 FQGNSA. Trimming shortened V by 6 bases and J by 0 bases, and 9 bases separated the two germline ends. CDR3 size: 15 residues.

The chain recombines TRBV14 with TRBJ2-5; 10 bases are a match to TRBD2. Germline CDR1 SGHDN, CDR2 FVKESK. The CDR3 runs to 16 residues. The trim removed 4 bases at V and 2 bases at J, leaving 7 bases unmatched. CDR3 amino acids: CASSLGLAVSQETQYF. In DNA, the CDR3 is TGTGCCAGCAGCCTAGGACTAGCGGTTTCTCAAGAGACCCAGTACTTC.

This chain links TRBV5-6 with TRBJ2-5; D remains unclear. From germline, CDR1 is SGHDT and CDR2 YYEEEE. V gave up 2 bases and J gave up 4 bases, with 9 bases separating them. The length of the CDR3 is 13 residues. CDR3: CASSLRSGETQYF. DNA for the CDR3: TGTGCCAGCAGCTTAAGGTCGGGAGAGACCCAGTACTTC.